This is a list of T cell receptor beta chains from one sample in a study of blood T cells in healthy people across ages. TCRdb reanalysed the 5' RACE reads using MiXCR and keeps one entry per CDR3 protein. The sample records 760,000 or so distinct CDR3 sequences, 20% to 30% being singletons. The sample was also reused in another study, on T cells of mothers and their children.

Sequencing was carried out using blood. The source is a boy between 5 and 17 years old in good health. CDR3s include the opening cysteine and the closing phenylalanine or tryptophan. Fields, in order: CDR3 protein, clone size, D gene, CDR3 length, V gene. D genes are given only for firm matches. The listing skips clone size in some rows; elsewhere it reads once, few, many or a size class.

CDR3 protein: CASSTSGAGRTQYF
clone size: NA
D gene: TRBD2
CDR3 length: 14
V gene: TRBV2

CDR3 protein: CASSSQTGMTGNEQFF
clone size: NA
D gene: NA
CDR3 length: 16
V gene: TRBV5-1

CDR3 protein: CASSWVLDLAGAYEQFF
clone size: few
D gene: TRBD2
CDR3 length: 17
V gene: TRBV6-5

CDR3 protein: CAISGGTGGNYGYTF
clone size: NA
D gene: TRBD1
CDR3 length: 15
V gene: TRBV10-3

CDR3 protein: CASSLLAGGRGELFF
clone size: NA
D gene: TRBD2
CDR3 length: 15
V gene: TRBV7-8

CDR3 protein: CASSQAGGRYGDEQYF
clone size: few
D gene: TRBD2
CDR3 length: 16
V gene: TRBV3-1

CDR3 protein: CASSYSEGIAEQYF
clone size: NA
D gene: NA
CDR3 length: 14
V gene: TRBV6-6

CDR3 protein: CASSQVLQAPKYF
clone size: NA
D gene: NA
CDR3 length: 13
V gene: TRBV14

CDR3 protein: CSVKGPKTDTQYF
clone size: many
D gene: NA
CDR3 length: 13
V gene: TRBV29-1

CDR3 protein: CASSLAGLAGGLQETQYF
clone size: NA
D gene: TRBD2
CDR3 length: 18
V gene: TRBV5-1

CDR3 protein: CASSLSRAGELFF
clone size: NA
D gene: NA
CDR3 length: 13
V gene: TRBV7-9

CDR3 protein: CASTQGGTTYEQYF
clone size: few
D gene: TRBD2
CDR3 length: 14
V gene: TRBV5-1

CDR3 protein: CSARDGRRKETQYF
clone size: few
D gene: NA
CDR3 length: 14
V gene: TRBV20-1

CDR3 protein: CASSVEIAGYQDNEQFF
clone size: NA
D gene: TRBD2
CDR3 length: 17
V gene: TRBV9

CDR3 protein: CASSQEWTGGIYGYTF
clone size: NA
D gene: TRBD1
CDR3 length: 16
V gene: TRBV4-2

CDR3 protein: CASSETPGRETQYF
clone size: few
D gene: NA
CDR3 length: 14
V gene: TRBV11-2

CDR3 protein: CATTSQNLFTDTQYF
clone size: few
D gene: NA
CDR3 length: 15
V gene: TRBV7-9

CDR3 protein: CASSQGASGSSVDEQFF
clone size: few
D gene: TRBD2
CDR3 length: 17
V gene: TRBV7-8

CDR3 protein: CASATVWETQYF
clone size: few
D gene: NA
CDR3 length: 12
V gene: TRBV12-5

CDR3 protein: CASSLVDSQETQYF
clone size: few
D gene: NA
CDR3 length: 14
V gene: TRBV5-1

CDR3 protein: CASSPSTRYSYEQYF
clone size: NA
D gene: NA
CDR3 length: 15
V gene: TRBV5-1

CDR3 protein: CASSQVGTIKQYF
clone size: NA
D gene: TRBD2
CDR3 length: 13
V gene: TRBV3-1

CDR3 protein: CASSLATHGYTF
clone size: few
D gene: NA
CDR3 length: 12
V gene: TRBV5-6

CDR3 protein: CASSLSGTGWNYGYTF
clone size: few
D gene: TRBD1
CDR3 length: 16
V gene: TRBV7-9

CDR3 protein: CATQRATGKVQETQYF
clone size: NA
D gene: NA
CDR3 length: 16
V gene: TRBV15

CDR3 protein: CASSQGTGRGELVF
clone size: NA
D gene: NA
CDR3 length: 14
V gene: TRBV3-1

CDR3 protein: CSAVSLGTSHQETQYF
clone size: few
D gene: TRBD2
CDR3 length: 16
V gene: TRBV20-1

CDR3 protein: CASSLGGSNQPQHF
clone size: many
D gene: NA
CDR3 length: 14
V gene: TRBV13

CDR3 protein: CASSSPNSGANVLTF
clone size: few
D gene: NA
CDR3 length: 15
V gene: TRBV7-9

CDR3 protein: CSARDRWRTPESEQYF
clone size: few
D gene: NA
CDR3 length: 16
V gene: TRBV20-1

CDR3 protein: CASYRDQARETQYF
clone size: few
D gene: NA
CDR3 length: 14
V gene: TRBV6-1

CDR3 protein: CASRGTSGGDYEQYF
clone size: few
D gene: TRBD2
CDR3 length: 15
V gene: TRBV12-3/TRBV12-4

CDR3 protein: CSVALRGPETQYF
clone size: NA
D gene: NA
CDR3 length: 13
V gene: TRBV29-1

CDR3 protein: CAGSQEPQSYEQYF
clone size: NA
D gene: NA
CDR3 length: 14
V gene: TRBV4-1

CDR3 protein: CASSFTGGQNIQYF
clone size: few
D gene: NA
CDR3 length: 14
V gene: TRBV7-2

CDR3 protein: CASARPPEETQYF
clone size: few
D gene: NA
CDR3 length: 13
V gene: TRBV27

CDR3 protein: CASSQKRALYNEQFF
clone size: NA
D gene: NA
CDR3 length: 15
V gene: TRBV7-3

CDR3 protein: CASSPTFGTVNTGELFF
clone size: once
D gene: TRBD1
CDR3 length: 17
V gene: TRBV19

CDR3 protein: CSAHNPGLAVYNEQFF
clone size: few
D gene: TRBD2
CDR3 length: 16
V gene: TRBV20-1

CDR3 protein: CASSFEGVASYEQYF
clone size: NA
D gene: NA
CDR3 length: 15
V gene: TRBV12-3/TRBV12-4

CDR3 protein: CASSYGTASGANVLTF
clone size: few
D gene: NA
CDR3 length: 16
V gene: TRBV6-2/TRBV6-3

CDR3 protein: CASSYGTGQYF
clone size: NA
D gene: NA
CDR3 length: 11
V gene: TRBV6-2/TRBV6-3

CDR3 protein: CSVDADGYEQYF
clone size: once
D gene: NA
CDR3 length: 12
V gene: TRBV29-1

CDR3 protein: CASSLLGMDQPQHF
clone size: once
D gene: NA
CDR3 length: 14
V gene: TRBV27

CDR3 protein: CSVERGRAFF
clone size: NA
D gene: NA
CDR3 length: 10
V gene: TRBV29-1

CDR3 protein: CASRWGHPTGELFF
clone size: few
D gene: NA
CDR3 length: 14
V gene: TRBV19

CDR3 protein: CASSDVSGRAKNIQYF
clone size: few
D gene: TRBD2
CDR3 length: 16
V gene: TRBV28

CDR3 protein: CASSLVTGSSSDTQYF
clone size: NA
D gene: TRBD1
CDR3 length: 16
V gene: TRBV11-3

CDR3 protein: CASSKGGQGSEQYF
clone size: NA
D gene: TRBD1
CDR3 length: 14
V gene: TRBV9

CDR3 protein: CASSLDLAGGYEQYF
clone size: NA
D gene: TRBD2
CDR3 length: 15
V gene: TRBV11-2

CDR3 protein: CASSLRLDTDTQYF
clone size: NA
D gene: NA
CDR3 length: 14
V gene: TRBV5-1

CDR3 protein: CASSLTGGRGSYEQYF
clone size: few
D gene: NA
CDR3 length: 16
V gene: TRBV7-2

CDR3 protein: CASSFRNRRDYEQYF
clone size: NA
D gene: NA
CDR3 length: 15
V gene: TRBV7-9

CDR3 protein: CASSTRSGTYNEQFF
clone size: NA
D gene: TRBD2
CDR3 length: 15
V gene: TRBV9

CDR3 protein: CSARENGYTF
clone size: NA
D gene: NA
CDR3 length: 10
V gene: TRBV20-1

CDR3 protein: CANSPGTSPGSEQFF
clone size: NA
D gene: TRBD2
CDR3 length: 15
V gene: TRBV7-3

CDR3 protein: CASRATPGLAGGKTQYF
clone size: few
D gene: TRBD2
CDR3 length: 17
V gene: TRBV11-2

CDR3 protein: CASSQQTTPRYF
clone size: NA
D gene: NA
CDR3 length: 12
V gene: TRBV3-1